Shown below are 29 T cell receptor beta chains from a single sample sequenced in a study of T cells in narcolepsy. The assay was immunoSEQ multiplex PCR, and TCRdb's table has in-frame clones only and misses some. Of under 40,000 clones listed, around 79% were seen once; the top ten hold 1.1%. The sequenced sample was CD45RA- memory CD4+ T cells from PBMCs. Receptors were obtained from a human donor with narcolepsy.

The chain links TRBV6-4 to TRBJ2-1, with 14 bases aligning to TRBD2. The CDR3 totals 19 residues. Germline CDR1 reads MRHNA; CDR2 reads SNTAGT. After removal of 0 bases from V and 7 bases from J, the junction contained 11 bases not matched to a gene. Here the CDR3 DNA reads TGTGCCAGCAGTGACTCGGGACTAGCGGGAGTTATGGCCCTGAATGAGCAGTTCTTC. It codes for CASSDSGLAGVMALNEQFF.

The chain links TRBV7-2 to TRBJ2-7; D unclear. In germline, CDR1 is SGHTA, CDR2 FQGNSA. Trimming removed 0 bases from V and 2 bases from J, with 8 bases in between. CDR3 size: 14 residues. DNA for the CDR3: TGTGCCAGCAGCTTAGCGCGCCCAGCCTACGAGCAGTACTTC. Translation: CASSLARPAYEQYF.

This sequence joins TRBV9 and TRBJ1-6; D gene unclear. This CDR3 is built from 14 residues. Germline V lookup: CDR1 SGDLS, CDR2 YYNGEE. V was clipped by 4 bases and J by 5 bases, with 10 bases between them. The CDR3 region has the DNA TGTGCCAGCAGCCCCCACGGGGATAATTCACCCCTCCACTTT. Its protein is CASSPHGDNSPLHF.

The rearrangement joins TRBV30 to TRBJ1-2; D unresolved. Germline CDR1 GTSNPN, CDR2 SVGIG (reference sequence). CDR3 size: 11 residues. The V end lost 2 bases, the J end lost 2 bases, and 3 bases lay between the germline ends. Written as DNA, the CDR3 is TGTGCCTGGAGTTCGAACTATGGCTACACCTTC. Amino acid sequence: CAWSSNYGYTF.

This clone was counted only a few times. This rearrangement joins TRBV30 to TRBJ1-1; D gene uncertain. With 0 bases removed from V and 6 bases from J, the gap between germline ends came to 14 bases. Germline CDR1 GTSNPN, CDR2 SVGIG (reference sequence). CDR3 length: 14 amino acids. The CDR3 loop is CAWSVDSPFPEAFF. CDR3 in DNA: TGTGCCTGGAGTGTAGACTCCCCTTTCCCTGAAGCTTTCTTT.

This clone was detected a few times. The J gene is TRBJ2-7, the V gene TRBV5-6, with unresolved D. The CDR3 contains 14 residues. CDR1 is SGHDT, CDR2 YYEEEE, per germline. Trimming stripped 6 bases from V and 0 bases from J, with 13 bases between. In nucleotides, the CDR3 is TGTGCCAGCAACATAGGAGATATCTCCTACGAGCAGTACTTC. Protein sequence: CASNIGDISYEQYF.

This chain joins TRBV6-4 and TRBJ2-1, with unresolved D. The germline V and J ends were trimmed by 6 bases and 9 bases, with 15 bases remaining between them. The CDR3 consists of 13 residues. Germline-derived CDR1 and CDR2 are MRHNA and SNTAGT. The CDR3 DNA follows: TGTGCCAGCAGCTTAGGCAGAGCCGGTGAGCAGTTCTTC. Its protein is CASSLGRAGEQFF.

The CDR3, as DNA: TGTGCCAGCAGCTTAGGTCGCCTCGGGATTGGCGGGGAGCTGTTTTTT. Residues: CASSLGRLGIGGELFF. The chain carries TRBV7-8 and TRBJ2-2; TRBD2 is a possible D gene (5 bases). Germline assignment: CDR1 SGHVS and CDR2 FQNEAQ. Trimming stripped 1 base from V and 7 bases from J, with 16 bases between. The CDR3 runs 16 residues.

This clone has only a few counts. The chain carries TRBV29-1 and TRBJ1-3; D remains unclear. Germline CDR1 is SQVTM and CDR2 is ANQGSEA. The CDR3 extends over 11 amino acids. V lost 6 bases and J 3 bases, leaving 6 bases between the germline ends. CDR3 in amino acids: CSVQLGNTIYF. Here the CDR3 DNA reads TGCAGCGTCCAACTTGGAAACACCATATATTTT.

This clone was seen a single time. This sequence joins TRBV6-5 and TRBJ2-1; D is unclear. Between the trimmed V and J ends, which lost 4 bases and 0 bases, there was a span of 4 bases. CDR3 length: 13 residues. The germline V gene has CDR1 MNHEY and CDR2 SVGAGI. CDR3 nucleotide sequence: TGTGCCAGCAGTTCCCGCTCCTACAATGAGCAGTTCTTC. Protein sequence: CASSSRSYNEQFF.

CDR3 DNA: TGTGCCAGCAGTCGCCAGGCGAGCGGGGGGTACAATGAGCAGTTCTTC. Translation gives CASSRQASGGYNEQFF. The chain combines TRBV6-6 with TRBJ2-1; 9 bases line up with TRBD2. This CDR3 spans 16 amino acids. V gave up 5 bases and J gave up 4 bases; unmatched junction bases: 9. Germline V gene sequence: CDR1 MNHNY, CDR2 SVGAGI (reference sequence).

The genes are TRBV7-2 and TRBJ2-6; D may be TRBD1 (6 bases). CDR3 length equals 16 residues. Germline V CDR1 and CDR2: SGHTA, FQGNSA. V lost 0 bases, J lost 3 bases, and 9 bases lay in between. The CDR3 reads CASSLAGASGANVLTF. CDR3 bases: TGTGCCAGCAGCTTAGCGGGGGCCAGTGGGGCCAACGTCCTGACTTTC.

The chain combines TRBV29-1 with TRBJ1-1, with 9 bases identical to TRBD1. The CDR3 consists of 14 residues. Germline V gene data show CDR1 as SQVTM and CDR2 as ANQGSEA. The trim removed 7 bases at V and 1 base at J, leaving 7 bases unmatched. The CDR3 coding sequence is TGCAGCGCTGGGACAGGGAGTGGGAACACTGAAGCTTTCTTT. Translating it yields CSAGTGSGNTEAFF.

The CDR3 DNA reads as TGTGCCAGCAGTGAACTAAGGGGATTGCGCACTGAAGCTTTCTTT. This sequence encodes CASSELRGLRTEAFF. The rearrangement links TRBV6-1 to TRBJ1-1; D is perhaps TRBD1 (5 bases). Trimming shortened V by 2 bases and J by 4 bases, and 14 bases separated the two germline ends. This CDR3 has 15 amino acids. Per germline, CDR1 MNHNS and CDR2 SASEGT.

This clone was observed a single time. CDR3: CSVKGGGGEQFF. As DNA, the CDR3 is TGCAGCGTCAAAGGGGGCGGTGGAGAGCAGTTCTTC. The gene calls are TRBV29-1 and TRBJ2-1; TRBD1 agrees at 7 bases. Germline trimming cut 6 bases from V and 10 bases from J; bases unmatched to any gene: 9. Germline V gives CDR1 SQVTM, CDR2 ANQGSEA. The CDR3 spans 12 residues.

The CDR3 region has the DNA TGTGCCAGCAGCCCCGGGACAGGGATTACCTACGAGCAGTACTTC. This encodes CASSPGTGITYEQYF. The V and J genes are TRBV11-2 and TRBJ2-7; TRBD1 aligns across 9 bases. The CDR3 is made up of 15 amino acids. Losses at the gene ends were 5 bases for V and 2 bases for J; bases not matched to a gene: 7. Per germline, CDR1 SGHAT and CDR2 FQNNGV.

Details on this clone: A junction end diverges from the germline sequence, so it may reflect a read error. The sample carries other DNA sequences with the same CDR3. The rearrangement uses TRBV5-1 and TRBJ1-5; 8 bases are shared with TRBD1. CDR3 size: 14 residues. CDR1 is SGHRS, CDR2 YFSETQ, per germline. Here the CDR3 reads CASSLSGGYQPQHF. CDR3 DNA: TGCGCCAGCAGCTTATCAGGGGGCTATCAGCCCCAGCACTTT.

The chain is built from TRBV7-2 and TRBJ2-4, with D possibly being TRBD2 (5 bases). Looked up from germline, CDR1 is SGHTA and CDR2 is FQGNSA. Trimming took 5 bases from V and 6 from J, leaving 8 bases between them. CDR3 length equals 12 residues. The CDR3 DNA reads TGTGCCAGCAGCCTCGGGGTAAACATTCAGTACTTC. It specifies CASSLGVNIQYF.

J is TRBJ2-1 and V is TRBV7-2; 8 bases fit TRBD1. V was pared by 4 bases and J by 6 bases, with 8 bases of the junction left unmatched. The V gene's germline CDR1 is SGHTA and CDR2 FQGNSA. This CDR3 comprises 15 residues. CDR3 DNA: TGTGCCAGCAGCTCGGGACAGGTATTTATCAATGAGCAGTTCTTC. The encoded protein is CASSSGQVFINEQFF. The complete variable domain, with remaining parts taken from reference TRBV7-2 and TRBJ2-1, reads GAGVSQSPSNKVTEKGKDVELRCDPISGHTALYWYRQSLGQGLEFLIYFQGNSAPDKSGLPSDRFSAERTGGSVSTLTIQRTQQEDSAVYLCASSSGQVFINEQFFGPGTRLTVL.

V is TRBV5-1 and J is TRBJ2-3; the D call may be TRBD1 or TRBD2 (6 bases each). The CDR3 spans 15 residues. Germline assignment: CDR1 SGHRS and CDR2 YFSETQ. The V and J ends lost 4 bases and 5 bases respectively, with 17 bases between them. CDR3 in amino acids: CASSRGQGGEDTQYF. In DNA form, the CDR3 reads TGCGCCAGCAGCCGGGGGCAGGGCGGGGAAGATACGCAGTATTTT.

The chain carries TRBV5-6 and TRBJ1-6, with D tentatively TRBD1 (5 bases). With 6 bases removed from V and 6 bases from J, the gap between germline ends came to 13 bases. From germline, CDR1 is SGHDT and CDR2 YYEEEE. CDR3 length: 14 residues. This CDR3 reads CASIPGGGNSPLHF. CDR3 bases: TGTGCCAGCATCCCCGGGGGTGGTAATTCACCCCTCCACTTT.

This rearrangement joins TRBV5-1 to TRBJ2-7; 7 nucleotides line up with TRBD2. CDR3 length: 18 residues. Trimming removed 7 bases from V and 6 bases from J; junction bases left unmatched: 25. Per the germline V gene, CDR1 is SGHRS and CDR2 is YFSETQ. For the CDR3, the DNA is TGCGCCAGCGCCAGCGGGGTGGCGGCGGCGAGGGGAGGGTCCGAGCAGTACTTC. Encoded protein: CASASGVAAARGGSEQYF.

The chain recombines TRBV19 with TRBJ1-5; D unresolved. CDR1 and CDR2 from the germline V gene are LNHDA and SQIVND (reference sequence). The CDR3 is made up of 15 amino acids. V was pared by 3 bases and J by 4 bases, with 13 bases between. This CDR3 is CASSISSGRNQPQHF. The CDR3 DNA is TGTGCCAGTAGTATTTCGTCGGGCAGAAATCAGCCCCAGCATTTT.

This clone was found once. V is TRBV6-5 and J is TRBJ2-7; 14 nucleotides align to TRBD2. V lost 6 bases, J lost 6 bases, and 7 bases stayed unmatched. CDR3 length: 15 residues. Per germline, CDR1 MNHEY and CDR2 SVGAGI. CDR3: CASSPGLAGGLEQYF. For the CDR3, the DNA is TGTGCCAGCAGCCCCGGACTAGCGGGAGGTCTCGAGCAGTACTTC.

This clone was observed a handful of times. The rearrangement uses TRBV14 and TRBJ2-5, with a weak D call TRBD1 (5 bases). The CDR3 loop spans 15 amino acids. From germline, CDR1 is SGHDN and CDR2 FVKESK. Deletions cut 0 bases from V and 1 base from J, with 9 bases between. The CDR3 DNA reads TGTGCCAGCAGCCAAGATGGGGCAGCCCAAGAGACCCAGTACTTC. It translates to CASSQDGAAQETQYF. The whole variable domain, remainder taken from reference TRBV14 and TRBJ2-5, is EAGVTQFPSHSVIEKGQTVTLRCDPISGHDNLYWYRRVMGKEIKFLLHFVKESKQDESGMPNNRFLAERTGGTYSTLKVQPAELEDSGVYFCASSQDGAAQETQYFGPGTRLLVL.

The rearrangement joins TRBV5-1 to TRBJ2-6; 8 bases are shared with TRBD1. V dropped 1 base and J dropped 0; count of bases not matched to a gene: 6. The CDR3 is made up of 18 amino acids. Germline lookup yields CDR1 SGHRS and CDR2 YFSETQ. The CDR3 spells CASSLRGTGYSGANVLTF. As DNA, the CDR3 is TGCGCCAGCAGCTTGCGGGGGACAGGATACTCTGGGGCCAACGTCCTGACTTTC. Drawing the rest from reference TRBV5-1 and TRBJ2-6, the complete variable domain is KAGVTQTPRYLIKTRGQQVTLSCSPISGHRSVSWYQQTPGQGLQFLFEYFSETQRNKGNFPGRFSGRQFSNSRSEMNVSTLELGDSALYLCASSLRGTGYSGANVLTFGAGSRLTVL.

The J gene is TRBJ2-7, the V gene TRBV30; D is unresolved. The V end lost 3 bases, the J end lost 2 bases, and 14 bases lay between the germline ends. The CDR3 runs to 14 residues. Germline loops: CDR1 GTSNPN, CDR2 SVGIG (reference sequence). The CDR3: CAWRDQHIAYEQYF. As DNA, the CDR3 is TGTGCCTGGAGGGACCAACATATTGCCTACGAGCAGTACTTC.

The chain combines TRBV9 with TRBJ2-1; no reliable D call. Germline-derived CDR1 and CDR2 are SGDLS and YYNGEE. V gave up 0 bases and J gave up 10 bases, with 17 bases separating them. The CDR3 sequence is 15 residues long. For the CDR3, the DNA is TGTGCCAGCAGCGTAGACCCGGACCTATTCAGAGAGCAGTTCTTC. Translation: CASSVDPDLFREQFF.

This chain uses TRBV7-9 with TRBJ2-4; TRBD1 agrees at 7 bases. Germline-derived CDR1 and CDR2 are SEHNR and FQNEAQ (reference sequence). CDR3 size: 14 residues. V shed 5 bases and J 9 bases; nucleotides not matched to a gene: 10. The CDR3 loop is CASSHPGTVIIQYF. The CDR3 nucleotides read TGTGCCAGCAGCCACCCCGGGACAGTAATCATTCAGTACTTC.